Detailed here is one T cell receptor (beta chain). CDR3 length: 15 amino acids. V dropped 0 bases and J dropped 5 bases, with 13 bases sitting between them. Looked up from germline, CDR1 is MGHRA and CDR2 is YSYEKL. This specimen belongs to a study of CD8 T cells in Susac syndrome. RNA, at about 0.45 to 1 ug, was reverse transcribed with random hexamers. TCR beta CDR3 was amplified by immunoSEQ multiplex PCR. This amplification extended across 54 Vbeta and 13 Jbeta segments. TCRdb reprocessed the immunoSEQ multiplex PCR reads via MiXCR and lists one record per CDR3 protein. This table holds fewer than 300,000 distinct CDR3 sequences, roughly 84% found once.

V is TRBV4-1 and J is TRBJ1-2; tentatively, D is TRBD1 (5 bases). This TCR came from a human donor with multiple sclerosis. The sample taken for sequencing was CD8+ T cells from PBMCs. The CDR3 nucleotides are TGCGCCAGCAGCCAAGAGAGGGGTAACCCTTATGGCTACACCTTC. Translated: CASSQERGNPYGYTF.